The 8 T cell receptor beta chains reported below all come from one sample, sequenced in a study of regulatory T cells in long-lasting Graves disease. Time point here: newly diagnosed GD, antithyroid drugs for less than 3 months. The TCR library was made from RNA extracted from PBMCs. Combining iRepertoire HTBI primers with Arm-PCR of CDR3 regions, the authors built TCR beta libraries. TCRdb re-analysed the multiplex PCR reads in MiXCR, keeping a single row per CDR3 protein. The data show 530,000 or so distinct CDR3 sequences, approximately 12% seen once. These data also featured in a second study, about T cells in Graves' hyperthyroidism and ophthalmopathy.

Material: peripheral blood mononuclear cells (PBMCs), obtained at new diagnosis, from a patient treated with antithyroid drugs. These receptors all stem from a man aged 30 to 45 with Graves disease.

This clonotype was seen ten or more times. The J gene is TRBJ2-5, the V gene TRBV6-1; D remains ambiguous. V gave up 6 bases and J gave up 0 bases, with 11 bases separating them. The CDR3 has 14 residues. Germline V gene data show CDR1 as MNHNS and CDR2 as SASEGT. As DNA, the CDR3 is TGTGCCAGCAGGCCCGAAACGTACCAAGAGACCCAGTACTTC. Its translation is CASRPETYQETQYF.

The chain joins TRBV15 to TRBJ2-2; D uncertain. CDR3 length: 13 residues. Germline-derived CDR1 and CDR2 are LNHNV and YYDKDF (reference sequence). The V end lost 8 bases, the J end lost 3 bases, and 10 bases lay between the germline ends. This CDR3 reads CATGSTDTGELFF. The CDR3 DNA reads as TGTGCCACCGGTAGTACGGACACCGGGGAGCTGTTTTTT.

This clonotype showed up many times. V gene TRBV9 combines with J gene TRBJ2-3, with a possible D match to TRBD2 (6 bases). V was cut by 0 bases and J by 0 bases, with 8 bases left in between. Germline V gene data show CDR1 as SGDLS and CDR2 as YYNGEE. This CDR3 spans 15 amino acids. CDR3 coding DNA: TGTGCCAGCAGCGTAGTAGCGGCAAGCACAGATACGCAGTATTTT. This gives the protein CASSVVAASTDTQYF.

Comment on this clonotype: One junction end does not reproduce the germline sequence, and a read error may be involved. The chain couples TRBV28 to TRBJ2-3; no clear D. The germline CDR1 and CDR2 sequences are MDHEN and SYDVKM. This CDR3 has 14 residues. CDR3 coding DNA: TGTGCCAACAGTTCCCCGGCGGACACAGATACGCAGTATTTT. Its translation: CANSSPADTDTQYF.

This clonotype came up many times. V usage is TRBV20-1 and J usage is TRBJ2-3; no clear D gene. The V end lost 5 bases, the J end lost 3 bases, and 12 bases lay between the germline ends. Germline V CDR1 and CDR2: DFQATT, SNEGSKA (reference sequence). The length of the CDR3 is 13 residues. The CDR3 nucleotides are TGCAGTGCTCCGAATCAGATGACAGATACGCAGTATTTT. Its protein is CSAPNQMTDTQYF.

This clonotype came up a few times. The CDR3 coding sequence is TGTGCCAGCAGTGAATTAAGGAGGGGCGGGTATGGCTACACCTTC. The encoded protein is CASSELRRGGYGYTF. The chain couples TRBV6-1 to TRBJ1-2, with TRBD1 as a possible D gene (5 bases). The CDR3 extends over 15 amino acids. Germline V CDR1 and CDR2: MNHNS, SASEGT. V was shortened by 2 bases and J by 5 bases, with 15 bases between the two germline ends.

The table lists this clonotype with many counts. The chain recombines TRBV7-9 with TRBJ2-3; no firm D call. The V gene lost 3 bases and the J gene lost 2 bases, with 9 bases spanning the gap. This CDR3 region has 14 residues. Germline-derived CDR1 and CDR2 are SEHNR and FQNEAQ (reference sequence). CDR3 in DNA: TGTGCCAGCAGCTTCACTCCAATCACAGATACGCAGTATTTT. This translates into CASSFTPITDTQYF. The whole variable domain, filled in from reference TRBV7-9 and TRBJ2-3, reads DTGVSQNPRHKITKRGQNVTFRCDPISEHNRLYWYRQTLGQGPEFLTYFQNEAQLEKSRLLSDRFSAERPKGSFSTLEIQRTEQGDSAMYLCASSFTPITDTQYFGPGTRLTVL.

This clonotype occurred a few times. The chain recombines TRBV3-1 with TRBJ2-7; 13 nucleotides align to TRBD2. The CDR3 sequence is 15 residues long. Germline assignment: CDR1 LGHDT and CDR2 YNNKEL (reference sequence). The V and J ends lost 5 bases and 5 bases, in that order; junction bases with no gene match: 6. The chain's CDR3 is CASSYGLAGANEQYF. For the CDR3, the DNA is TGTGCCAGCAGCTACGGACTAGCGGGGGCCAACGAGCAGTACTTC.